This T cell receptor beta chain emerged from a study of STAT3 mutations in large granular lymphocyte leukemia. Whole-study results and caveats: Every T-LGLL patient had at least one immunodominant TCRbeta clonotype. TCR clonotype switching after therapy occurred in about 35% of the 18 patients. A small but highly pathogenic clone may have been missed.

Turning to this clone: Its specificity is not known.

The V gene's germline CDR1 is KGHSH and CDR2 LQKENI. V dropped 0 bases and J dropped 2 bases, with 12 bases sitting between them. The CDR3 covers 16 residues. Average productive template count per sample was 35,000 to 45,000. Some clones are missing from TCRdb's copy, which holds only in-frame ones; the method was immunoSEQ multiplex PCR. The data hold some 5,800 clones, with around four fifths observed a single time. This clonotype originated in a man aged 40-49 years with T-cell large granular lymphocyte leukemia. Some clones in this sample may be carry-over from other donors' samples. The rearrangement uses TRBV18 and TRBJ2-3; D is possibly TRBD2 (7 bases). Sequencing used peripheral blood mononuclear cells. The CDR3 reads CASSPPGGHHTDTQYF. As DNA, the CDR3 is TGTGCCAGCTCACCACCGGGGGGGCATCACACAGATACGCAGTATTTT. Filled out from reference TRBV18 and TRBJ2-3, the complete variable domain reads NAGVMQNPRHLVRRRGQEARLRCSPMKGHSHVYWYRQLPEEGLKFMVYLQKENIIDESGMPKERFSAEFPKEGPSILRIQQVVRGDSAAYFCASSPPGGHHTDTQYFGPGTRLTVL.